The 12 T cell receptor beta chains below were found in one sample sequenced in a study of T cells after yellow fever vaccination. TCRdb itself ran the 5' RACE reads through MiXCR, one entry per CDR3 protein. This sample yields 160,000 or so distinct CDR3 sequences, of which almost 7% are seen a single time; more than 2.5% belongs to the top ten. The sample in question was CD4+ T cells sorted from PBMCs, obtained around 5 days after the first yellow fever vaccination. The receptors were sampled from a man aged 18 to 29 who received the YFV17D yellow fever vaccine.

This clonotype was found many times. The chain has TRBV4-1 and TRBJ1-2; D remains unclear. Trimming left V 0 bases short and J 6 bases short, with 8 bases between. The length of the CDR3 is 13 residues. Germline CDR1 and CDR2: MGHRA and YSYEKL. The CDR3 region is CASSQEMTHGYTF. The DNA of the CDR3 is TGCGCCAGCAGCCAAGAAATGACGCATGGCTACACCTTC.

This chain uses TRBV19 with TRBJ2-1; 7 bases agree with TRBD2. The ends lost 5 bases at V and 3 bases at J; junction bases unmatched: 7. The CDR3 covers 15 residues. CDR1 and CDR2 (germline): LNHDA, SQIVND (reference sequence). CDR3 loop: CASSLAGELYNEQFF. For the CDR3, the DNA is TGTGCCAGTAGTTTGGCGGGGGAGCTCTACAATGAGCAGTTCTTC.

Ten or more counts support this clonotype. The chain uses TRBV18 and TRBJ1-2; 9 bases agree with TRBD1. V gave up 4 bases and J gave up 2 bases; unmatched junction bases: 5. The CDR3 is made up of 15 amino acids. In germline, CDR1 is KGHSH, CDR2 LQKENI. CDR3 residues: CASSHDRGANYGYTF. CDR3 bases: TGTGCCAGCTCACATGACAGGGGGGCCAACTATGGCTACACCTTC.

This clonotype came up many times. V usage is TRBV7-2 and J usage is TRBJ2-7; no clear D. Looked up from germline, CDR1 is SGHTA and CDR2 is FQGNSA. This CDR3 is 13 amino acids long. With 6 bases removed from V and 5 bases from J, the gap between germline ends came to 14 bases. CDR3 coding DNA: TGTGCCAGCAGTCAGACGGACGCCCACGAGCAGTACGTC. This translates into CASSQTDAHEQYV.

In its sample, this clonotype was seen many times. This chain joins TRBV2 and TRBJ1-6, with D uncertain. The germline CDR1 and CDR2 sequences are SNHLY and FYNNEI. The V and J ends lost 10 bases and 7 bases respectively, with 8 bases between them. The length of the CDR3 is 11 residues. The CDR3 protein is CATAGNSPLHF. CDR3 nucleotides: TGTGCCACTGCGGGCAATTCACCCCTCCACTTT.

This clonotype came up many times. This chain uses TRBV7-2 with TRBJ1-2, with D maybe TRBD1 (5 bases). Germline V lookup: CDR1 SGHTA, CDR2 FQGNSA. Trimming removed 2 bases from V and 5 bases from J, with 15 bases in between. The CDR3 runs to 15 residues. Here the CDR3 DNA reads TGTGCCAGCAGCTTACAGGGAAGTGGGCCTTATGGCTACACCTTC. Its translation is CASSLQGSGPYGYTF.

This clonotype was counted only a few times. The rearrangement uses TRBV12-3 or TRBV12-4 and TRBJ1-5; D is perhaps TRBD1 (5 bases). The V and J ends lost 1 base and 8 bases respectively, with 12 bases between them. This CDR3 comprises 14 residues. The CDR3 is CASSLGPGLEPQHF. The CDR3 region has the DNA TGTGCCAGCAGTTTAGGGCCGGGGCTGGAGCCCCAGCATTTT.

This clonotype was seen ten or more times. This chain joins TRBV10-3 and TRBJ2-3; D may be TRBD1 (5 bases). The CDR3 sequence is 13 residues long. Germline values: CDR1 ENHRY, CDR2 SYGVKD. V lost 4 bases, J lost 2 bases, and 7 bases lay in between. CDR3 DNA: TGTGCCATCAGTGGGGGCTTCACAGATACGCAGTATTTT. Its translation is CAISGGFTDTQYF.

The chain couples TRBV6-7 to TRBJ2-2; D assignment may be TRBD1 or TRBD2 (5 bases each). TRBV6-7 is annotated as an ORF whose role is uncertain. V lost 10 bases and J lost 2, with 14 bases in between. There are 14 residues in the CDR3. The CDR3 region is CANTGTQNTGELFF. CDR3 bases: TGTGCCAACACCGGGACCCAAAACACCGGGGAGCTGTTTTTT.

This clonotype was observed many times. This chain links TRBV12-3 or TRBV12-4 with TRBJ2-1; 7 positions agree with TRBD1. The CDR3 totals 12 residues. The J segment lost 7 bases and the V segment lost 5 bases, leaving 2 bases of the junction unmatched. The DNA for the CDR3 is TGTGCCAGCAGTCAACAGGGGAATGAGCAGTTCTTC. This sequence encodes CASSQQGNEQFF.

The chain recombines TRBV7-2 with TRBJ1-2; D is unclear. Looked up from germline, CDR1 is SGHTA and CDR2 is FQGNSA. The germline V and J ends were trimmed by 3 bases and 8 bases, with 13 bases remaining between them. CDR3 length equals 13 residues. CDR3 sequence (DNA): TGTGCCAGCAGCTTCGTGGGTTCGGGGGGCTACACCTTC. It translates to CASSFVGSGGYTF.

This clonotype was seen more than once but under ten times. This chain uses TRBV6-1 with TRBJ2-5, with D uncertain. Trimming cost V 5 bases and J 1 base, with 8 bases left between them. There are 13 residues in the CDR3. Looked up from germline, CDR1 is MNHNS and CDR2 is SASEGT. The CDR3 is CASSRSSQETQYF. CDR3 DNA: TGTGCCAGCAGTAGGAGCAGCCAAGAGACCCAGTACTTC.